Shown below are 27 T cell receptor beta chains from a single sample sequenced in a study of blood T cell repertoires in COVID-19. Measured with immunoSEQ multiplex PCR; TCRdb has only the in-frame clones, and not every one. The data hold 390,000 or so clones, with more than 80% observed a single time. Material: PBMCs or T cells enriched from blood (not recorded which). Receptor source: a man aged 18 to 29 who had recovered from COVID-19.

V gene TRBV7-2 combines with J gene TRBJ1-1; weak D call: TRBD1 (6 bases). V dropped 5 bases and J dropped 2 bases, with 21 bases sitting between them. Looked up from germline, CDR1 is SGHTA and CDR2 is FQGNSA. The CDR3 runs 17 residues. This chain's CDR3 is CASSTPYRDTSNTEAFF. CDR3 nucleotide sequence: TGTGCCAGCAGCACTCCCTACCGGGACACTTCAAACACTGAAGCTTTCTTT.

The chain carries TRBV28 and TRBJ2-2, with 9 bases aligning to TRBD2. CDR3 size: 15 residues. Unmatched junction bases numbered 7, after V lost 6 bases and J lost 5 bases. Per germline, CDR1 MDHEN and CDR2 SYDVKM. CDR3 amino acids: CASSLAGRGTGELFF. The CDR3 nucleotides read TGTGCCAGCAGCCTAGCGGGAAGAGGGACCGGGGAGCTGTTTTTT.

CDR3 coding DNA: TGCGCCAGCAGTGAGTTAGCGGGAGCTTTCTACGAGCAGTACTTC. Residues: CASSELAGAFYEQYF. The rearrangement links TRBV10-1 to TRBJ2-7; 9 bases match TRBD2. The CDR3 sequence is 15 residues long. V gave up 1 base and J gave up 3 bases; unmatched junction bases: 4. The germline gives CDR1 WNHNN, CDR2 SYGVQD (reference sequence).

This rearrangement joins TRBV5-1 to TRBJ1-1; D perhaps matches TRBD1 (6 bases). V shed 7 bases and J shed 11 bases, with 15 bases lying between them. From germline, CDR1 is SGHRS and CDR2 YFSETQ. The CDR3 length is 11 residues. CDR3 sequence reads: CASGTGFGAFF. The DNA for the CDR3 is TGCGCCAGCGGAACAGGGTTTGGGGCTTTCTTT.

The V and J genes are TRBV6-2 or TRBV6-3 and TRBJ1-1, with D unresolved. Germline values: CDR1 MNHEY, CDR2 SVGEGT. There are 12 residues in the CDR3. Trimming took 6 bases from V and 7 from J, leaving 12 bases between them. CDR3 sequence: CASSAVGIEAFF. The CDR3 region has the DNA TGTGCCAGCAGCGCGGTCGGGATTGAAGCTTTCTTT.

Only one count was recorded for this clone. The sample has other DNA sequences that encode this CDR3 too. The CDR3 spells CASSTRQGSYEQYF. CDR3 nucleotides: TGCGCCAGCAGCACCCGACAGGGGTCCTACGAGCAGTACTTC. This chain uses TRBV5-1 with TRBJ2-7, with TRBD1 matching over 8 bases. Germline CDR1 and CDR2: SGHRS and YFSETQ. V trimming: 4 bases; J trimming: 1 base; junction bases outside the gene matches: 4. The CDR3 length is 14 residues.

This rearrangement joins TRBV11-2 to TRBJ1-1; a possible D gene is TRBD1 (5 bases). The CDR3 is made up of 15 amino acids. V lost 4 bases and J 1 base, leaving 13 bases between the germline ends. Germline assignment: CDR1 SGHAT and CDR2 FQNNGV. The CDR3 nucleotides read TGTGCCAGCAGCTCTCGACAGAGATCGAACACTGAAGCTTTCTTT. The encoded protein is CASSSRQRSNTEAFF.

The V and J genes are TRBV19 and TRBJ1-4; D is undetermined. Germline values: CDR1 LNHDA, CDR2 SQIVND (reference sequence). Trimming removed 10 bases at V and 2 bases at J, with 11 bases between. The CDR3 runs to 13 residues. The CDR3 DNA reads as TGTGCCACCGATGGAGGGACTAATGAAAAACTGTTTTTT. Protein sequence: CATDGGTNEKLFF.

The V call is TRBV3-1 (or the pseudogene TRBV3-2), the J call TRBJ1-2, with a weak D call TRBD1 (5 bases). V was shortened by 6 bases and J by 4 bases, with 15 bases between the two germline ends. Germline V gene data show CDR1 as LGHDT and CDR2 as YNNKEL (reference sequence). The CDR3 is 14 amino acids. CDR3 sequence: CASRTGLVVYGYTF. CDR3 bases: TGTGCCAGCAGAACAGGTCTGGTCGTCTATGGCTACACCTTC.

V is TRBV28 and J is TRBJ2-7; 12 positions match TRBD2. V lost 7 bases and J lost 7; bases outside the gene matches: 14. Germline-derived CDR1 and CDR2 are MDHEN and SYDVKM. This CDR3 contains 16 residues. This CDR3 is CASNSPSGRAEWEQYF. In DNA form, the CDR3 reads TGTGCCAGCAATTCTCCTAGCGGGAGGGCCGAATGGGAGCAGTACTTC.

This chain joins TRBV5-1 and TRBJ2-1, with 9 nucleotides matching TRBD1. Germline V CDR1 and CDR2: SGHRS, YFSETQ. The CDR3 spans 17 residues. With V trimmed by 2 bases and J by 0 bases, 6 bases remained unmatched. DNA for the CDR3: TGCGCCAGCAGCTTTCCCGGGACAGGGAGCTCCTACAATGAGCAGTTCTTC. It translates to CASSFPGTGSSYNEQFF.

The rearrangement joins TRBV6-2 or TRBV6-3 to TRBJ2-3; maybe TRBD1 (5 bases). Germline lookup yields CDR1 MNHEY and CDR2 SVGEGT. CDR3 length: 18 amino acids. V gave up 1 base and J gave up 0 bases, with 17 bases separating them. CDR3 in amino acids: CASSYLGWGADSTDTQYF. The CDR3 coding sequence is TGTGCCAGCAGTTACTTGGGCTGGGGCGCCGATAGCACAGATACGCAGTATTTT.

The genes are TRBV25-1 and TRBJ1-1, with no clear D. Trimming removed 4 bases at V and 6 bases at J, with 12 bases between. The CDR3 loop spans 13 amino acids. Germline CDR1 is MGHDK and CDR2 is SYGVNS. CDR3 residues: CASSARSNAEAFF. DNA for the CDR3: TGTGCCAGCAGTGCAAGGAGTAATGCTGAAGCTTTCTTT.

This rearrangement joins TRBV6-6 to TRBJ2-1; 7 bases line up with TRBD2. CDR3 size: 14 residues. Germline-derived CDR1 and CDR2 are MNHNY and SVGAGI (reference sequence). V gave up 6 bases and J gave up 6 bases; unmatched junction bases: 8. The CDR3 spells CASRRSGAGNEQFF. CDR3 nucleotides: TGTGCCAGCAGGCGAAGCGGGGCGGGCAATGAGCAGTTCTTC.

The V call is TRBV7-2, the J call TRBJ1-1, with TRBD1 identical over 7 bases. Trimming removed 5 bases from V and 4 bases from J; junction bases left unmatched: 10. The V gene's germline CDR1 is SGHTA and CDR2 FQGNSA. The CDR3 is 15 residues long. This CDR3 reads CASSTKGQLTTEAFF. CDR3 nucleotides: TGTGCCAGCAGCACAAAGGGACAGCTTACCACTGAAGCTTTCTTT.

This chain's CDR3 is CASSHGESNEKLFF. In DNA, the CDR3 is TGCGCCAGCAGCCACGGAGAGTCCAATGAAAAACTGTTTTTT. V gene TRBV5-1 combines with J gene TRBJ1-4, with D unclear. Deletions cut 4 bases from V and 5 bases from J, with 12 bases between. Per germline, CDR1 SGHRS and CDR2 YFSETQ. This CDR3 is 14 amino acids long.

The V and J genes are TRBV29-1 and TRBJ2-7; no clear D. Trimming left V 1 base short and J 5 bases short, with 6 bases between. This CDR3 is 11 amino acids long. From germline, CDR1 is SQVTM and CDR2 ANQGSEA. The CDR3 sequence: CSVEGANEQYF. In nucleotides, the CDR3 is TGCAGCGTTGAAGGAGCAAACGAGCAGTACTTC.

The chain couples TRBV11-3 to TRBJ2-5, with D possibly being TRBD1 (6 bases). From germline, CDR1 is SGHNT and CDR2 YENEEA. The CDR3 length is 14 residues. V lost 4 bases, J lost 5 bases, and 14 bases lay in between. The CDR3 region has the DNA TGTGCCAGCAGCTCCCCAGGGGCCGAGGAGACCCAGTACTTC. Its translation is CASSSPGAEETQYF.

The rearrangement links TRBV7-3 to TRBJ2-5, with D tentatively TRBD2 (6 bases). The CDR3 is 14 amino acids. Trimming cost V 4 bases and J 5 bases, with 14 bases left between them. Per germline, CDR1 SGHTA and CDR2 FQGTGA. CDR3 region: CASSSRPGGETQYF. CDR3 in DNA: TGTGCCAGCAGCTCCCGTCCTGGGGGGGAGACCCAGTACTTC.

Written as DNA, the CDR3 is TGTGCCAGCAGCACGGACAGGGGGCGAGGAGGACAGCCCCAGCATTTT. This encodes CASSTDRGRGGQPQHF. The chain couples TRBV21-1 to TRBJ1-5; the table calls TRBD1, which could not be checked here. TRBV21-1 is classified as a pseudogene. CDR3 size: 16 residues.

The chain carries TRBV6-2 or TRBV6-3 and TRBJ2-1; no definite D call. The germline CDR1 and CDR2 sequences are MNHEY and SVGEGT. Trimming shortened V by 2 bases and J by 8 bases, and 10 bases separated the two germline ends. The CDR3 contains 13 residues. The CDR3, as DNA: TGTGCCAGCAGTTACGTCTCCTTTGATGAGCAGTTCTTC. It encodes CASSYVSFDEQFF.

CDR3 in amino acids: CASSRQGEKLFF. For the CDR3, the DNA is TGTGCCAGCAGTCGACAGGGGGAAAAACTGTTTTTT. The chain joins TRBV6-2 or TRBV6-3 to TRBJ1-4; TRBD1 matches 8 bases. The CDR3 sequence is 12 residues long. Germline CDR1 is MNHEY and CDR2 is SVGEGT. The J segment lost 8 bases and the V segment lost 5 bases, leaving 1 base of the junction unmatched.

This clone was seen just once. V is TRBV7-9 and J is TRBJ1-4; TRBD1 is a possible D gene (5 bases). The CDR3 covers 17 residues. In germline, CDR1 is SEHNR, CDR2 FQNEAQ (reference sequence). V lost 4 bases, J lost 6 bases, and 21 bases lay in between. The CDR3 bases are TGTGCCAGCAGCTACGGACGGGACTTCCGGCCGCATGAAAAACTGTTTTTT. Protein product: CASSYGRDFRPHEKLFF.

This clone was detected once. The CDR3 spells CAWSYITAGLSGHPGNTIYF. CDR3 coding DNA: TGTGCCTGGAGTTATATAACCGCAGGGTTGTCAGGGCATCCTGGAAACACCATATATTTT. The rearrangement links TRBV30 to TRBJ1-3; D is perhaps TRBD1 (5 bases). The V gene lost 2 bases and the J gene lost 2 bases, with 28 bases spanning the gap. The CDR3 sequence is 20 residues long. Germline loops: CDR1 GTSNPN, CDR2 SVGIG (reference sequence). The variable domain in full, completed from reference TRBV30 and TRBJ1-3, reads SQTIHQWPATLVQPVGSPLSLECTVEGTSNPNLYWYRQAAGRGLQLLFYSVGIGQISSEVPQNLSASRPQDRQFILSSKKLLLSDSGFYLCAWSYITAGLSGHPGNTIYFGEGSWLTVV.

J is TRBJ1-1 and V is TRBV12-5; 10 bases agree with TRBD1. The ends lost 6 bases at V and 0 bases at J; junction bases unmatched: 10. CDR3 length equals 17 residues. Germline CDR1 and CDR2: LGHNT and FRNRAP. In DNA form, the CDR3 reads TGTGCTAGTGGCTCGGGGGGACAGGGGTCTCTGAACACTGAAGCTTTCTTT. It specifies CASGSGGQGSLNTEAFF.

The V and J genes are TRBV27 and TRBJ2-7; the match to TRBD1 covers 9 bases. The V gene's germline CDR1 is MNHEY and CDR2 SMNVEV (reference sequence). The CDR3 runs to 14 residues. V lost 5 bases, J lost 4 bases, and 6 bases stayed unmatched. This CDR3 is CASSTQGARYEQYF. The CDR3 DNA reads TGTGCCAGCAGTACACAGGGGGCGAGATACGAGCAGTACTTC.

The rearrangement links TRBV9 to TRBJ1-6; 8 bases line up with TRBD1. Germline assignment: CDR1 SGDLS and CDR2 YYNGEE. The CDR3 length is 16 residues. J gave up 8 bases and V 0 bases, and 7 bases lay outside the gene matches. The CDR3 DNA follows: TGTGCCAGCAGCGTAGGATCGGGACAGGATTATTCACCCCTCCACTTT. Protein product: CASSVGSGQDYSPLHF.